The entry below describes one TCR beta chain. This clone's antigen is unknown. Base qualities were left out, and no much larger clone turns up one base away. Using the deep immunoSEQ assay, multiplex PCR amplified TCR CDR3 regions from genomic DNA. Genomic DNA extracted from each cell subset was distributed evenly over all wells of several immunoSEQ 96-well plates, and each plate served as one replicate. For sorted subsets, roughly 0.2 ug genomic DNA, equal to about 30,000 T cell genomes, was loaded into each replicate PCR. The purified libraries were quantified using a Qubit 3.0 fluorometer, sized with a Bioanalyzer 2100, and then quantified again using the KAPA Library Quantification kit. Each immunoSEQ 96-well plate was sequenced on its own single-read 150-cycle Illumina NextSeq 550 flow cell. Regarding the original processing steps: Because only junctional sequences without quality scores were contained in the immunoSEQ output, filtering matching that applied to full-length reads could not be performed. To assign V/J genes and CDR3, sequences were annotated using PyIR, a Python wrapper for IgBLAST v1.9, with IMGT germline references. Reads with weak V/J assignments (E-value above 1e-6), missing CDR3, stop codons, out-of-frame junctions, or ambiguous translated residues were removed. A V3J clonotype was defined by an identical inferred V gene, J gene, and CDR3 amino acid sequence. The percentage overlap between two repertoires was calculated by dividing the number of shared unique clonotypes by the size of the smaller repertoire. RTK rarefaction, the Chao1 estimator, and Recon v2.1 estimates of unobserved clonotypes were used to assess repertoire richness. Generation probabilities for all TCRbeta clonotypes obtained by the gDNA method from several donors were computed using OLGA. TCRdb obtained this table from immuneACCESS and retained in-frame rearrangements with V and J assigned. These tables miss some clones; where compared with another copy, unresolved V genes account for less than half of the shortfall, and the remainder is unexplained. V and J calls and clone size are those listed in that table; D and trimming were worked out from the DNA. The sample table lists under 650,000 clones, about 96% of them with a count of one. The ten largest account for about 0.064% of the sample.

The data were taken from a study of shared clonotypes between healthy human individuals (TCRdb year 2020). Background on the whole study: The cohort included a few men and two women between 18 and 49 years of age. For each donor, CD4 naive and CD4 memory were each given three plates, CD8 naive was given two plates, and CD8 memory was given one plate. Different laboratories and diverse techniques were used to prepare libraries and sequence TCR repertoires, to increase sequencing depth and limit assay-specific biases. Per donor, leukapheresis produced somewhere between about 0.85 and 8.9 billion PBMCs. To estimate repertoire size and how much clonotypes are shared between individuals, the study performed deep sequencing of blood TCR repertoires from five healthy adults.

The donors were healthy, HIV-negative adults with no recently reported acute infections or vaccinations. Every donor was a Caucasian adult living in Nashville, Tennessee, USA. Magnetic negative selection was used to enrich CD4+ T cells, after which naive cells were positively selected on CD45RA and the negative fraction became the memory subset. Blood was obtained by leukapheresis, after which PBMCs were separated by Ficoll-Histopaque density gradient centrifugation and cryopreserved in liquid nitrogen vapor phase. Analytical flow cytometry was used to check the purity and quantity of every magnetically sorted T cell population. Genomic DNA was isolated from each sorted fraction and quantified by UV absorbance on a Nanodrop 2000c. V sheds 0 bases and J sheds 6 bases, leaving 15 bases between their ends. The CDR3 holds 16 amino acids from the cysteine to the phenylalanine. Just the 48-base CDR3 DNA is kept, in frame starting at base 1. The germline V gene provides CDR1 SGHRS and CDR2 YFSETQ.

The paper as a whole reports these results and caveats: Pairwise subsampling indicated that sequencing depth was expected to affect the degree of clonotype sharing among donors. Sharing across a handful of donors was observed for about 5% of naive CD4, 3% to 3.5% of naive CD8, roughly 2.4% of memory CD4, and approximately 0.41% of memory CD8 clonotypes. Incomplete sequencing was indicated by rarefaction of sorted-subset datasets, despite the large sequencing depth. Estimated clonotype richness was generally larger for naive than for memory subsets. The small number of donors limited the genetic and exposure-history diversity represented. Sampling was restricted to blood, and TCR repertoires in tissue are likely to differ from TCR repertoires in blood. Clonotypes shared by all four sorted-subset donors showed higher generation probabilities than non-shared clonotypes.

The sequence was obtained from a woman aged 25 to 39 in good health. The V and J segments used are TRBV5-1 and TRBJ2-2, with the D gene call left open. Material: naive CD4+ T cells sorted from blood. What this sample's cell subset or site label stands for: CD45RA+ positively selected. The DNA reads TGCGCCAGCAGCTTGGAGCCGGGTTCGGGTGCCGGGGAGCTGTTTTTT. Its amino acids are CASSLEPGSGAGELFF.